Presented here are 3 T cell receptor beta chains from one specimen sequenced in a study of molecular identifiers for immune sequencing clone quantification. One entry per CDR3 protein, called by TCRdb with MiXCR from the PCR reads. The sample includes approximately 550,000 distinct CDR3 sequences, around 21% of them seen just once. Specimen: naive CD8+ T cells from blood, with Jurkat cell RNA spiked in. Subset described: FACS-sorted CD8+CD4-CCR7+CD45RA+ naive T cells. The receptors were gathered from a human donor in good health. Some libraries in this study had Jurkat cell RNA spiked in.

This clonotype was observed many times. The rearrangement uses TRBV29-1 and TRBJ2-7, with TRBD2 identical over 16 bases. This CDR3 spans 17 amino acids. V was clipped by 0 bases and J by 2 bases; unmatched bases: 4. Germline CDR1 reads SQVTM; CDR2 reads ANQGSEA. DNA of the CDR3: TGCAGCGTTGAAGATGGGGGACTAGCGGGAGGGACCTACGAGCAGTACTTC. Translated, it gives CSVEDGGLAGGTYEQYF.

This clonotype was counted between two and nine times. The gene calls are TRBV6-5 and TRBJ2-3, with 13 bases lining up with TRBD2. The germline V gene encodes CDR1 MNHEY and CDR2 SVGAGI. The CDR3 is 18 residues long. V was clipped by 6 bases and J by 6 bases; unmatched bases: 15. Here the CDR3 reads CASSPQSLAGGPLDTQYF. The DNA for the CDR3 is TGTGCCAGCAGCCCCCAATCACTAGCGGGAGGGCCTCTCGATACGCAGTATTTT.

This clonotype was observed a few times. The gene calls are TRBV6-2 or TRBV6-3 and TRBJ1-1; 7 bases map to TRBD1. The CDR3 is made up of 18 amino acids. J gave up 1 base and V 2 bases, and 13 bases lay outside the gene matches. The V gene's germline CDR1 is MNHEY and CDR2 SVGEGT. In DNA, the CDR3 is TGTGCCAGCAGTTACACCCGGACAGGCTTAGAGCCGAACACTGAAGCTTTCTTT. It yields the protein CASSYTRTGLEPNTEAFF.